This passage covers 27 T cell receptor beta chains from one sample sequenced in a study of post-analysis software for immune sequencing data. Unique molecular identifiers featured in each of the TCR beta cDNA libraries. TCRdb redid the calling of the PCR reads with MiXCR, one entry per CDR3 protein. The sample has 150,000 to 200,000 distinct CDR3 sequences, approximately 31% seen once. Study-wide results and caveats: Patients had higher frequencies than controls of about 5 TRBV segments, including TRBV5-6, TRBV5-1 and TRBV20-1.

The antigens these receptors bind are not known. Sequencing used blood. These TCRs come from a girl aged 5 to 17 with multiple sclerosis.

The chain uses TRBV4-2 and TRBJ2-7, with 12 positions matching TRBD1. CDR1 and CDR2 (germline): LGHNA, YNFKEQ. V trimming: 1 base; J trimming: 9 bases; junction bases outside the gene matches: 7. The CDR3 extends over 15 amino acids. CDR3: CASSQGAGQGAGQYF. The CDR3 DNA follows: TGTGCCAGCAGCCAAGGTGCGGGACAGGGGGCCGGGCAGTACTTC.

This clonotype was counted many times. The V call is TRBV20-1, the J call TRBJ1-2; 9 bases fit TRBD1. Trimming removed 5 bases from V and 8 bases from J; junction bases left unmatched: 6. The CDR3 has 12 amino acids. The germline CDR1 and CDR2 sequences are DFQATT and SNEGSKA (reference sequence). CDR3 amino acids: CSASTGGWGYTF. The CDR3 nucleotides are TGCAGTGCTTCCACAGGGGGCTGGGGCTACACCTTC.

This clonotype was recorded many times. The rearrangement links TRBV4-1 to TRBJ2-1; D is perhaps TRBD1 (5 bases). Per the germline V gene, CDR1 is MGHRA and CDR2 is YSYEKL. The germline V and J ends were trimmed by 1 base and 5 bases, with 15 bases remaining between them. CDR3 length: 16 residues. CDR3 sequence (DNA): TGCGCCAGCAGCCAAGTTTACGACAGCATAGACAATGAGCAGTTCTTC. Translated, it gives CASSQVYDSIDNEQFF.

The genes are TRBV12-3 or TRBV12-4 and TRBJ1-6, with D tentatively TRBD1 (6 bases). Trimming removed 4 bases at V and 2 bases at J, with 21 bases between. CDR3 length equals 19 residues. The chain's CDR3 is CASSSPGTHLGAYNSPLHF. The CDR3 bases are TGTGCCAGCAGTTCTCCCGGGACACACCTGGGGGCCTATAATTCACCCCTCCACTTT.

A word on this clonotype: The junction shows a germline mismatch at one end, possibly a read error. The chain uses TRBV5-1 and TRBJ2-5; the D is unclear. CDR1 is SGHRS, CDR2 YFSETQ, per germline. The CDR3 runs to 13 residues. DNA for the CDR3: TGCGTCAGCAGCTTGTCCCTCCGAGAGACCCAGTACTTC. The encoded protein is CVSSLSLRETQYF.

In its sample, this clonotype was seen many times. CDR3 sequence (DNA): TGCGCCAGCAGCTTGGCGACTAGCGGGAGGGCCGTAGTGTTCTTC. Translation gives CASSLATSGRAVVFF. The V gene is TRBV5-1, the J gene TRBJ2-1; 14 positions agree with TRBD2. Germline values: CDR1 SGHRS, CDR2 YFSETQ. With V trimmed by 0 bases and J by 15 bases, 8 bases remained unmatched. The CDR3 consists of 15 residues. Full variable domain (missing parts from reference TRBV5-1 and TRBJ2-1): KAGVTQTPRYLIKTRGQQVTLSCSPISGHRSVSWYQQTPGQGLQFLFEYFSETQRNKGNFPGRFSGRQFSNSRSEMNVSTLELGDSALYLCASSLATSGRAVVFFGPGTRLTVL.

This clonotype was counted a few times. This chain links TRBV9 with TRBJ2-1, with D tentatively TRBD2 (6 bases). Trimming cost V 0 bases and J 3 bases, with 16 bases left between them. Germline CDR1 SGDLS, CDR2 YYNGEE. The CDR3 totals 17 residues. This chain's CDR3 is CASSVGFWGLNYNEQFF. CDR3 sequence (DNA): TGTGCCAGCAGCGTAGGTTTTTGGGGACTTAACTACAATGAGCAGTTCTTC.

This clonotype came up many times. The chain has TRBV12-3 or TRBV12-4 and TRBJ2-1; TRBD1 aligns across 9 bases. The trim removed 6 bases at V and 8 bases at J, leaving 8 bases unmatched. The CDR3 spans 14 residues. The CDR3 DNA reads as TGTGCCAGCAGCCGACAGGGGGGGGAAGATGAGCAGTTCTTC. Its protein is CASSRQGGEDEQFF.

Remarks on this clonotype: One base away lies a much larger clone, so this may be a sequencing read error. V gene TRBV29-1 combines with J gene TRBJ2-4; 9 bases are a match to TRBD2. The J call may be wrong; the DNA end is better matched by TRBJ2-7. Germline CDR1 reads SQVTM; CDR2 reads ANQGSEA. This CDR3 has 14 residues. The CDR3: CSVLAGFTDCEQYF. The CDR3 DNA reads as TGCAGCGTCCTAGCGGGATTCACCGACTGCGAGCAGTACTTC.

This clonotype has only a few counts. The chain recombines TRBV5-4 with TRBJ2-2; 9 positions match TRBD2. The CDR3 is made up of 16 amino acids. With V trimmed by 0 bases and J by 5 bases, 5 bases remained unmatched. In germline, CDR1 is SGHNT, CDR2 YYREEE (reference sequence). CDR3 protein: CASSLVAGGPTGELFF. CDR3 in DNA: TGTGCCAGCAGCTTGGTGGCGGGAGGGCCAACCGGGGAGCTGTTTTTT.

There are many counts of this clonotype. V and J are TRBV4-2 and TRBJ2-7; 8 nucleotides align to TRBD1. The germline V gene has CDR1 LGHNA and CDR2 YNFKEQ. The ends lost 3 bases at V and 2 bases at J; junction bases unmatched: 9. The length of the CDR3 is 16 residues. CDR3 loop: CASSQAKGQDPYEQYF. CDR3 nucleotide sequence: TGTGCCAGCAGCCAGGCGAAGGGACAGGATCCCTACGAGCAGTACTTC.

This clonotype came up many times. The chain is built from TRBV3-1 and TRBJ2-4; D possibly uses TRBD1 or TRBD2 (6 bases each). Trimming cost V 0 bases and J 6 bases, with 12 bases left between them. CDR3 length: 15 amino acids. CDR1 and CDR2 (germline): LGHDT, YNNKEL (reference sequence). The CDR3 is CASSQEAGGRNIQYF. Written as DNA, the CDR3 is TGTGCCAGCAGCCAAGAGGCCGGGGGCAGAAACATTCAGTACTTC. The variable domain in full, with the rest retrieved from reference TRBV3-1 and TRBJ2-4, is DTAVSQTPKYLVTQMGNDKSIKCEQNLGHDTMYWYKQDSKKFLKIMFSYNNKELIINETVPNRFSPKSPDKAHLNLHINSLELGDSAVYFCASSQEAGGRNIQYFGAGTRLSVL.

The gene calls are TRBV21-1 and TRBJ2-2; the table's D call, TRBD2, was not checked against the DNA. TRBV21-1 corresponds to a pseudogene. CDR3 length equals 14 residues. CDR3 protein: CASSTTSVDGELFF. The CDR3 nucleotides read TGTGCCAGCAGCACGACTAGTGTGGACGGGGAGCTGTTTTTT.

The chain links TRBV12-3 or TRBV12-4 to TRBJ2-1, with 9 bases matching TRBD2. The CDR3 is 15 amino acids. Trimming removed 2 bases from V and 6 bases from J; junction bases left unmatched: 5. The DNA of the CDR3 is TGTGCCAGCAGTTTACTGGGCGGGAGGGCCAATGAGCAGTTCTTC. It translates to CASSLLGGRANEQFF.

CDR3: CASRRLATHREGELFF. In nucleotides, the CDR3 is TGTGCCAGCAGAAGACTAGCGACACACCGGGAGGGGGAGCTGTTTTTT. The V gene is TRBV6-5, the J gene TRBJ2-2; 8 positions match TRBD2. V was pared by 6 bases and J by 8 bases, with 14 bases of the junction left unmatched. Germline CDR1 MNHEY, CDR2 SVGAGI. The CDR3 has 16 residues.

The table lists this clonotype with a few counts. V gene TRBV29-1 combines with J gene TRBJ1-1; D might be TRBD1 (5 bases). This CDR3 spans 13 amino acids. The germline gives CDR1 SQVTM, CDR2 ANQGSEA. V gave up 4 bases and J gave up 3 bases, with 12 bases separating them. The CDR3 sequence: CSVGALGDTEAFF. In DNA form, the CDR3 reads TGCAGCGTTGGGGCATTGGGGGACACTGAAGCTTTCTTT.

This clonotype was seen many times. V usage is TRBV6-5 and J usage is TRBJ2-5; 8 positions agree with TRBD1. Germline trimming cut 6 bases from V and 1 base from J; bases unmatched to any gene: 7. Germline CDR1 and CDR2: MNHEY and SVGAGI. This CDR3 has 15 residues. The CDR3 region is CASRPLGQGQETQYF. CDR3 nucleotide sequence: TGTGCCAGCAGACCACTCGGACAGGGCCAAGAGACCCAGTACTTC.

This clonotype was seen a single time. It may be a read error: a sequence one base away is much more abundant. The V and J genes are TRBV7-2 and TRBJ1-2, with D uncertain. The V gene lost 1 base and the J gene lost 4 bases, with 7 bases spanning the gap. CDR3 size: 13 residues. Germline CDR1 is SGHTA and CDR2 is FQGNSA. For the CDR3, the DNA is TGTGCCAGCAGCTTAGAGCCAGGCTATGGCTACACCTTC. It encodes CASSLEPGYGYTF.

This clonotype was found a few times. A much larger clone lies one base from this, so it may be a read error. This chain connects TRBV9 to TRBJ2-1; possible D gene TRBD1, 6 bases. CDR1 SGDLS and CDR2 YYNGEE come from the germline V gene. CDR3 length: 14 residues. V lost 3 bases and J 10 bases, leaving 17 bases between the germline ends. CDR3 amino acids: CASSGRDNSYEQFF. DNA for the CDR3: TGTGCCAGCAGCGGCCGGGACAACTCCTACGAGCAGTTCTTC.

This clonotype was seen only a few times. The chain combines TRBV7-4 with TRBJ1-1, with TRBD1 identical over 8 bases. Germline CDR1 reads SGHVT; CDR2 reads SQSDAQ. The length of the CDR3 is 16 residues. The J segment lost 0 bases and the V segment lost 2 bases, leaving 5 bases of the junction unmatched. The CDR3 nucleotides read TGTGCCAGCAGCTTAAGAACAGGGGGTATGAACACTGAAGCTTTCTTT. Translated: CASSLRTGGMNTEAFF. The whole variable domain, filled in from reference TRBV7-4 and TRBJ1-1, reads GAGVSQSPRYKVAKRGRDVALRCDSISGHVTLYWYRQTLGQGSEVLTYSQSDAQRDKSGRPSGRFSAERPERSVSTLKIQRTEQGDSAVYLCASSLRTGGMNTEAFFGQGTRLTVV.

Many counts were recorded for this clonotype. The V gene is TRBV28, the J gene TRBJ1-2; a possible D gene is TRBD1 (6 bases). The V end lost 4 bases, the J end lost 6 bases, and 9 bases lay between the germline ends. This CDR3 has 12 residues. Germline V lookup: CDR1 MDHEN, CDR2 SYDVKM. CDR3 residues: CASSYRADGYTF. DNA for the CDR3: TGTGCCAGCAGTTACAGGGCTGATGGCTACACCTTC.

This clonotype was seen only a few times. The rearrangement uses TRBV9 and TRBJ2-1; D ambiguous. V lost 0 bases to trimming and J lost 5 bases, with 9 bases between them. Per germline, CDR1 SGDLS and CDR2 YYNGEE. The CDR3 has 14 residues. The CDR3 coding sequence is TGTGCCAGCAGCGTAGCTCCTATTAACAATGAGCAGTTCTTC. Translation gives CASSVAPINNEQFF.

This clonotype was seen many times. This rearrangement joins TRBV7-6 to TRBJ2-7; 7 bases fit TRBD2. Germline CDR1 reads SGHVS; CDR2 reads FNYEAQ. The junction had 10 bases not matched to a gene; V was cut back by 5 bases and J by 6 bases. CDR3 length equals 14 residues. The CDR3 DNA sequence: TGTGCCAGCAGCGCGAGCGGGACCTCCCCCGAGCAGTACTTC. The encoded protein is CASSASGTSPEQYF.

V is TRBV28 and J is TRBJ1-1; maybe TRBD1 (6 bases). Germline CDR1 reads MDHEN; CDR2 reads SYDVKM. The ends were cut back, 4 bases at V and 8 bases at J, with 11 bases in the middle. The CDR3 runs to 12 residues. The chain's CDR3 is CASSSAGTEAFF. The CDR3 DNA follows: TGTGCCAGCAGTTCTGCCGGGACAGAAGCTTTCTTT.

DNA for the CDR3: TGTGCCTGGATAAATTGGTTGGGAGATACTACCTATGGCTACACCTTC. This sequence encodes CAWINWLGDTTYGYTF. The chain recombines TRBV30 with TRBJ1-2; D is undetermined. CDR3 size: 16 residues. Germline V gene sequence: CDR1 GTSNPN, CDR2 SVGIG (reference sequence). The V end lost 4 bases, the J end lost 4 bases, and 22 bases lay between the germline ends.

This clonotype has a handful of counts. The rearrangement uses TRBV5-1 and TRBJ1-2, with no clear D. The CDR3 sequence is 13 residues long. V lost 4 bases and J lost 2, with 9 bases in between. Germline values: CDR1 SGHRS, CDR2 YFSETQ. As DNA, the CDR3 is TGCGCCAGCAGCCTCGACGAGAACTATGGCTACACCTTC. It codes for CASSLDENYGYTF.

On this clonotype: A much bigger clone sits one base away, suggesting this may be a read error. This chain links TRBV12-3 or TRBV12-4 with TRBJ2-7; D is uncertain. V dropped 3 bases and J dropped 0 bases, with 12 bases sitting between them. This CDR3 comprises 15 residues. The CDR3, as DNA: TGTGCCAGCAGTTTGGAGCCAGCCCCCTCCTACGAGCAGTACTTC. Translated: CASSLEPAPSYEQYF.